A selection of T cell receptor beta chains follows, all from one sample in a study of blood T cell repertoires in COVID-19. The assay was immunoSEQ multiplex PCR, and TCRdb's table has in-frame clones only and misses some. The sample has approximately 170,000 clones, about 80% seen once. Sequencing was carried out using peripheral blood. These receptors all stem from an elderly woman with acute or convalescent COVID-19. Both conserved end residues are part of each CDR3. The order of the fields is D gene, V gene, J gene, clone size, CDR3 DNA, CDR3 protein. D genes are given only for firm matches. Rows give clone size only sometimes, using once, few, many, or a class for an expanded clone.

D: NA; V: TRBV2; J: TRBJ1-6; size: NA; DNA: TGTGCCAGCAGGTTCATTACGAGCTCCTATAATTCACCCCTCCACTTT; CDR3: CASRFITSSYNSPLHF
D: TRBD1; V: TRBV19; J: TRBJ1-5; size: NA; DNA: TGTGCCAGTAGTATGCTCCAGGGGGCCGGCAATCAGCCCCAGCATTTT; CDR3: CASSMLQGAGNQPQHF
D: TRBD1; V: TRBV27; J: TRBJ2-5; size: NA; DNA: TGTGCCAGCAGCGACAGGGGATACGGGGGAGAGACCCAGTACTTC; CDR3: CASSDRGYGGETQYF
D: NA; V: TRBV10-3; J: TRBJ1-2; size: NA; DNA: TGTGCCATCAACAGGGACGGCAATAACTATGGCTACACCTTC; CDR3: CAINRDGNNYGYTF
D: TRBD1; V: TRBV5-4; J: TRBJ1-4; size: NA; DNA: TGTGCCAGCAGCCGTTCAACAGGGGCAACTAATGAAAAACTGTTTTTT; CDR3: CASSRSTGATNEKLFF
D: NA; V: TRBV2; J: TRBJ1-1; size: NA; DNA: TGTGCCAGCAGTGAACGGGTTTCTGAAGCTTTCTTT; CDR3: CASSERVSEAFF
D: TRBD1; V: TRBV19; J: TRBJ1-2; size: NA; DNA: TGTGCCAGCAAGGGGGCGGGGAACTATGGCTACACCTTC; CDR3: CASKGAGNYGYTF
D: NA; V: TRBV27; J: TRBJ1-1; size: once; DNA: TGTGCCAGCAGGGGCTGGGACACTGAAGCTTTCTTT; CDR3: CASRGWDTEAFF
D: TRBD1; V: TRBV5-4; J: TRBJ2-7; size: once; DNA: TGTGCCAGCAGCCCGGACAGGGGACCTTACGAGCAGTACTTC; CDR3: CASSPDRGPYEQYF
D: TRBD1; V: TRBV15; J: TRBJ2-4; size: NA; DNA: TGTGCCACCAGCAGAGACTGGACAGGGATCAAAAACATTCAGTACTTC; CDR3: CATSRDWTGIKNIQYF
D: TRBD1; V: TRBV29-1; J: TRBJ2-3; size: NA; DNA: TGCAGCGTTATAACCAGGGGGCGGTTTCCAGATACGCAGTATTTT; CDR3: CSVITRGRFPDTQYF
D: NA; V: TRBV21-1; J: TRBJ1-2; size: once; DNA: TGTGCCAGCAGCAAACGTAGTCCTTATGGCTACACCTTC; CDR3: CASSKRSPYGYTF
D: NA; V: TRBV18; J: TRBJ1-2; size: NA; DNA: TGTGCCAGCTCACCACCGAACAGGGTCTATGGCTACACCTTC; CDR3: CASSPPNRVYGYTF
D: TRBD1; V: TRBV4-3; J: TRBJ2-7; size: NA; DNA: TGCGCCAGCAGCCAAGACCGGGACAGGGGATACGAGCAGTACTTC; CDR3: CASSQDRDRGYEQYF
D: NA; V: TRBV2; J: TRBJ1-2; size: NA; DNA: TGTGCCAGCACCTTACCCAACCCCGGGAGGGGAATCGGCTATGGCTACACCTTC; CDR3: CASTLPNPGRGIGYGYTF
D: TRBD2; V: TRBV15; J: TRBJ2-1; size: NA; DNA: TGTGCCACCAGCTCTCGACTAGCGGGGGAGAATGAGCAGTTCTTC; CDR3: CATSSRLAGENEQFF
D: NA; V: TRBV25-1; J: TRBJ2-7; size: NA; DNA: TGTGCCAGCAGTGGGGGGATCAGGGCAGGAGGGAGGTCCTACGAGCAGTACTTC; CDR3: CASSGGIRAGGRSYEQYF
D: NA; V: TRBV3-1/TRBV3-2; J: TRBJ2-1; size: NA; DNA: TGTGCCAGCAGCCAAGGTCGTCTGGGCACGGATGAGCAGTTCTTC; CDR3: CASSQGRLGTDEQFF
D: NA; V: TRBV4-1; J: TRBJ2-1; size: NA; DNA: TGCGCCAGCAGCCAAGGTGTCCTGAGACAGGCCTTGACGGGGAATGAGCAGTTCTTC; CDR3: CASSQGVLRQALTGNEQFF
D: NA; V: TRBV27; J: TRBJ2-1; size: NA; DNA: TGTGCCAGCAGTCCACTCCGGACACCGACCTTGAACAATGAGCAGTTCTTC; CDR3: CASSPLRTPTLNNEQFF
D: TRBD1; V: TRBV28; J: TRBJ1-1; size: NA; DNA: TGTGCCAGCAGTTTATATGGGACAGGCACTGAAGCTTTCTTT; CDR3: CASSLYGTGTEAFF
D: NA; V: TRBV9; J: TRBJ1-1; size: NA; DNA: TGTGCCAGCAGCGTAGGGGGCTACACTGAAGCTTTCTTT; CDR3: CASSVGGYTEAFF
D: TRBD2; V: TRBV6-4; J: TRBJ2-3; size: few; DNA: TGTGCCAGCAGTGAAGAAGCGGGAGGCACAGATACGCAGTATTTT; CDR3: CASSEEAGGTDTQYF
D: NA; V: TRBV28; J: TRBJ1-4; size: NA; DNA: TGTGCCAGCAGCCTTCATTTGGGGGCCACTAATGAAAAACTGTTTTTT; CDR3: CASSLHLGATNEKLFF
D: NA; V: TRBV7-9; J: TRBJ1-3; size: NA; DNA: TGTGCCAGCAGCCACCGGGAGGGGAGCTCTGGAAACACCATATATTTT; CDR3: CASSHREGSSGNTIYF
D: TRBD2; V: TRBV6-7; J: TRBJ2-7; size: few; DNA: TGTGCCAGCAGTAACCCGACTAGCGGGGGGGCCTCCTACGAGCAGTACTTC; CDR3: CASSNPTSGGASYEQYF
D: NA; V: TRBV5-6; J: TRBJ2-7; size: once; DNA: TGTGCCAGCAGCTTGGCTAGCGGCAGGGGATCCTACGAGCAGTACTTC; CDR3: CASSLASGRGSYEQYF
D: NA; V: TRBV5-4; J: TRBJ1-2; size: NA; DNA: TGTGCCAGCAGCGCGGCAGAGGAATATGGCTACACCTTC; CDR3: CASSAAEEYGYTF
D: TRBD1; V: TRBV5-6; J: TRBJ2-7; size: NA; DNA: TGTGCCAGCAGCTTGTCAGGGGGCTACGAGCAGTACTTC; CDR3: CASSLSGGYEQYF
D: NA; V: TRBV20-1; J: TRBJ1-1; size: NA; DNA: TGCAGTGCTAGGACTACCCAAGCTTTCTTT; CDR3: CSARTTQAFF
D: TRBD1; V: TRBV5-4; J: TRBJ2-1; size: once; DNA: TGTGCCAGCAGCAAAACGGACAGGTTTTACAATGAGCAGTTCTTC; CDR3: CASSKTDRFYNEQFF
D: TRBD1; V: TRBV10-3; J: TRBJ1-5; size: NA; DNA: TGTGCCATCAGTGAGGGGACAGGGGGGAATCAGCCCCAGCATTTT; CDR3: CAISEGTGGNQPQHF
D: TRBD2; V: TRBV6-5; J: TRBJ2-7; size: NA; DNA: TGTGCCAGCAGTTACTCCCGGGGGAGGGCCTACGAGCAGTACTTC; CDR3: CASSYSRGRAYEQYF
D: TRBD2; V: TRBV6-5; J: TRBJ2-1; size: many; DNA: TGTGCCAGCAGTTATGGGACTAGCCATTACAATGAGCAGTTCTTC; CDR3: CASSYGTSHYNEQFF
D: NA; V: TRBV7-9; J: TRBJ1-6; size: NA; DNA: TGTGCCAGCAGCCAGGACAGTTATAATTCACCCCTCCACTTT; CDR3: CASSQDSYNSPLHF
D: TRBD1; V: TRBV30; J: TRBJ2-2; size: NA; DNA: TGTGCCTGGATCGCCCGGGACAGGTACACCGGGGAGCTGTTTTTT; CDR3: CAWIARDRYTGELFF
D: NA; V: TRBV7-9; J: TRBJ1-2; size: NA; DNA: TGTGCCAGCAGCTTAGCAGGACTGAACTATGGCTACACCTTC; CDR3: CASSLAGLNYGYTF
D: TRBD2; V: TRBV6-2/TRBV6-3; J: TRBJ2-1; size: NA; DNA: TGTGCCAGCAGTGAGGGGACTACCATCAGCTCCTACAATGAGCAGTTCTTC; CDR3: CASSEGTTISSYNEQFF
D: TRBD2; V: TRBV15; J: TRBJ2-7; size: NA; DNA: TGTGCCACCAGCAGAGGATTTCGAGGACTAGCGGGGAAAATATTAACCTACGAGCAGTACTTC; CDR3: CATSRGFRGLAGKILTYEQYF
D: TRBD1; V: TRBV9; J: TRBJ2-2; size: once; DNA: TGTGCCAGCACCAGACAGGGGTCTTTCACCGGGGAGCTGTTTTTT; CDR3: CASTRQGSFTGELFF
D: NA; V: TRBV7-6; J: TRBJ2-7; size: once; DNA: TGTGCCAGCAGCTTAGTAGCGCTCTCCTACGAGCAGTACTTC; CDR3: CASSLVALSYEQYF
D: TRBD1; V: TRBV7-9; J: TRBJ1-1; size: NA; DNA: TGTGCCAGCAGTCGGTTAGGGGGCCTGAACACTGAAGCTTTCTTT; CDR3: CASSRLGGLNTEAFF
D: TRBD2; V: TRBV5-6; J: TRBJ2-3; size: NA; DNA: TGTGCCAGCAGCCTACTCGGGACTAGCGGTTTCACAGATACGCAGTATTTT; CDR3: CASSLLGTSGFTDTQYF
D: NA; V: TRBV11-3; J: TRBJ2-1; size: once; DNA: TGTGCCAGCAGTCTACTCGGGAATCCCTCCTACAATGAGCAGTTCTTC; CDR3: CASSLLGNPSYNEQFF
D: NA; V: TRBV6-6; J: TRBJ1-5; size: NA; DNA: TGTGCCAGCATAAGCCTTGCTTCGGGCAATCAGCCCCAGCATTTT; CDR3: CASISLASGNQPQHF
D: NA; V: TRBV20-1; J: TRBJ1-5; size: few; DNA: TGCAGTGCTAGTCGGGACAATAGCAATCAGCCCCAGCATTTT; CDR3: CSASRDNSNQPQHF
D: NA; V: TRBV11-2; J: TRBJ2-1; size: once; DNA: TGTGCCAGCAGCTCGATTAGCGTCGGGAAAGAGCAGTTCTTC; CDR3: CASSSISVGKEQFF
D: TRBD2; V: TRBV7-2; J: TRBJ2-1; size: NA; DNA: TGTGCCAGCAGCTTTAGCGGGGGCAAAGGGGAGCAGTTCTTC; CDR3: CASSFSGGKGEQFF
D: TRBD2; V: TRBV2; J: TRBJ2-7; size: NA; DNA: TGTGCCAGCAGACCGGGGACTAGCGGGAGTTTCGAGCAGTACTTC; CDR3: CASRPGTSGSFEQYF
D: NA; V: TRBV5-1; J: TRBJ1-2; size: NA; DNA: TGCGCCAGCAGCCCGCCCCAGACTAACTATGGCTACACCTTC; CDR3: CASSPPQTNYGYTF
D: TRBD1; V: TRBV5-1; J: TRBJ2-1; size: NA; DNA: TGCGCCAGCAGCTCGACAGGGACCCCCTACAATGAGCAGTTCTTC; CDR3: CASSSTGTPYNEQFF
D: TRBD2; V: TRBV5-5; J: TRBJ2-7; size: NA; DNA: TGTGCCAGCAGCCCGCGGGAGTTGTCTACCTACGAGCAGTACTTC; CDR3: CASSPRELSTYEQYF
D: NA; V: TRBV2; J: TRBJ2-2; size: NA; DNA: TGTGCCAGCAGTGAACAGGGTGACGCCGGGGAGCTGTTTTTT; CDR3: CASSEQGDAGELFF
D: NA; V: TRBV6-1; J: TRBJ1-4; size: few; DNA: TGTGCCAGCAGTGATCCGCCAGGGTGGGGTGAAAAACTGTTTTTT; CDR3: CASSDPPGWGEKLFF
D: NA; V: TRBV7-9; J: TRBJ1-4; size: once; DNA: TGTGCCAGCAGCTTAACGCAGGGTGGAAGTGAAAAACTGTTTTTT; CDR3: CASSLTQGGSEKLFF
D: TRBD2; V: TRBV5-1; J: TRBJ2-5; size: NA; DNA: TGCGCCAGCAGCTTGGATAGCGGGAGGAGAGAGACCCAGTACTTC; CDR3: CASSLDSGRRETQYF
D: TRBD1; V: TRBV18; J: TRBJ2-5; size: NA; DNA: TGTGCCAGCTCACCAAGGGACAGGGGGCAGGAGACCCAGTACTTC; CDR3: CASSPRDRGQETQYF
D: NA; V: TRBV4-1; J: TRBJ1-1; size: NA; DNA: TGCGCCAGCAGCCATCTTGATAGGACAGAGAACACTGAAGCTTTCTTT; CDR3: CASSHLDRTENTEAFF
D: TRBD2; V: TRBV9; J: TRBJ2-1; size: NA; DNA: TGTGCCAGCAGCCCCTGGACTAGCGGGACCACCTACAATGAGCAGTTCTTC; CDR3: CASSPWTSGTTYNEQFF